This T cell receptor beta chain was sequenced in a study of blood T cells in healthy people across ages. For the second PCR, which ran for 7 to 11 cycles, a sample-barcoded 5' primer and a J-beta primer mix were used. Via MiXCR, TCRdb re-called the 5' RACE reads, giving one row per CDR3 protein. The table lists 1.5 million to 2 million distinct CDR3 sequences, roughly 27% of them singletons. General study findings and limits: The donors' CMV status was not determined, possibly confounding changes in expanded clonotypes. Naive T cell percentage by flow cytometry tracked strongly with beta diversity. The authors considered diversity estimates from one million T cells to be underestimates.

The CDR3 extends over 10 amino acids. The V gene lost 8 bases and the J gene lost 5 bases, with 6 bases spanning the gap. Germline assignment: CDR1 MGHDK and CDR2 SYGVNS. Details on this clonotype: Its cognate antigen is unknown.

This chain links TRBV25-1 with TRBJ1-2; maybe TRBD1 (5 bases). Sequencing was performed on blood. The sequence was collected from a woman aged 30 to 39 in good health. The CDR3 DNA follows: TGTGCCAGCTGGGGGTATGGCTACACCTTC. This sequence encodes CASWGYGYTF.